These 23 T cell receptor beta chains share one sample of origin, sequenced in a study of cytomegalovirus exposure and HLA in healthy donors. Both 60 Vbeta primers and 13 Jbeta primers went into the PCR. Assay used: immunoSEQ multiplex PCR; TCRdb lists only in-frame clones, some missing. The sample shows about 140,000 clones, more than 75% of them seen only once. Sequenced input: PBMCs. Source of these receptors: a man aged 45-60 years in good health and CMV-seronegative.

The V call is TRBV9, the J call TRBJ2-5; TRBD1 might be the D (6 bases). Germline V gene data show CDR1 as SGDLS and CDR2 as YYNGEE. The CDR3 runs to 14 residues. The V gene lost 2 bases and the J gene lost 0 bases, with 8 bases spanning the gap. Here the CDR3 reads CASSVRQDQETQYF. As DNA, the CDR3 is TGTGCCAGCAGCGTGAGACAGGACCAAGAGACCCAGTACTTC.

The chain uses TRBV5-1 and TRBJ2-3, with D perhaps TRBD1 (6 bases). The CDR3 length is 15 residues. Germline CDR1 reads SGHRS; CDR2 reads YFSETQ. Trimming took off 0 bases at V and 1 base at J, with 9 bases between the two ends. The DNA of the CDR3 is TGCGCCAGCAGCTTGGGGCGACAGGGCACAGATACGCAGTATTTT. Translating it yields CASSLGRQGTDTQYF. Complete variable domain (other parts from reference TRBV5-1 and TRBJ2-3): KAGVTQTPRYLIKTRGQQVTLSCSPISGHRSVSWYQQTPGQGLQFLFEYFSETQRNKGNFPGRFSGRQFSNSRSEMNVSTLELGDSALYLCASSLGRQGTDTQYFGPGTRLTVL.

The chain links TRBV5-1 to TRBJ2-5; 9 nucleotides line up with TRBD2. Germline CDR1 and CDR2: SGHRS and YFSETQ. CDR3 length equals 13 residues. Germline trimming cut 4 bases from V and 7 bases from J; bases unmatched to any gene: 5. The CDR3 DNA reads as TGCGCCAGCAGCGGCGGGAGGGCGGGGACCCAGTACTTC. It yields the protein CASSGGRAGTQYF.

The chain is built from TRBV5-1 and TRBJ1-2, with a weak D call TRBD1 (5 bases). This CDR3 has 11 residues. Trimming took 10 bases from V and 3 from J, leaving 10 bases between them. The germline V gene has CDR1 SGHRS and CDR2 YFSETQ. The CDR3 region is CAVDSDYGYTF. For the CDR3, the DNA is TGCGCCGTCGACAGCGACTATGGCTACACCTTC.

The chain employs TRBV18 and TRBJ1-2, with D perhaps TRBD1 (5 bases). The germline V gene has CDR1 KGHSH and CDR2 LQKENI. Between the trimmed V and J ends, which lost 2 bases and 3 bases, there was a span of 13 bases. The CDR3 length is 15 residues. This CDR3 is CASSPLGQVDYGYTF. The CDR3 region has the DNA TGTGCCAGCTCACCATTGGGGCAGGTAGACTATGGCTACACCTTC.

This clone was seen a few times. The V and J genes are TRBV7-7 and TRBJ2-5, with 9 bases identical to TRBD2. The CDR3 totals 16 residues. Germline V lookup: CDR1 SSHAT, CDR2 FNYEAQ (reference sequence). CDR3 DNA sequence: TGTGCTGCCATATCTTATAGCGGGAGTGGACAAGAGACCCAGTACTTC. This sequence encodes CAAISYSGSGQETQYF.

This clone was detected only a few times. V and J are TRBV5-1 and TRBJ1-1, with 9 bases matching TRBD1. The CDR3 runs to 17 residues. CDR1 SGHRS and CDR2 YFSETQ come from the germline V gene. V was clipped by 0 bases and J by 5 bases; unmatched bases: 11. The CDR3 spells CASSLAVDRGFVTEAFF. In DNA form, the CDR3 reads TGCGCCAGCAGCTTGGCGGTGGACAGGGGTTTCGTAACTGAAGCTTTCTTT.

The genes are TRBV5-1 and TRBJ2-7; TRBD2 aligns across 14 bases. V shed 4 bases and J 7 bases; nucleotides not matched to a gene: 7. The CDR3 length is 15 residues. Germline-derived CDR1 and CDR2 are SGHRS and YFSETQ. CDR3 protein: CASSPGTSGRGEQYF. CDR3 coding DNA: TGCGCCAGCAGCCCCGGGACTAGCGGGAGAGGGGAGCAGTACTTC.

This rearrangement joins TRBV13 to TRBJ2-1; TRBD2 matches at 8 bases. Germline V gene sequence: CDR1 PRHDT, CDR2 FYEKMQ (reference sequence). V shed 1 base, J shed 5 bases, and the junction held 7 bases outside the gene matches. This CDR3 comprises 16 residues. The CDR3 region is CASSLDIPGGDNEQFF. The CDR3 region has the DNA TGTGCCAGCAGCTTAGATATTCCGGGGGGGGACAATGAGCAGTTCTTC.

This clone was counted between two and nine times. The chain combines TRBV5-5 with TRBJ2-2; weak D call: TRBD1 (5 bases). Germline values: CDR1 SGHKS, CDR2 YYEKEE (reference sequence). Trimming stripped 1 base from V and 1 base from J, with 5 bases between. The CDR3 totals 14 residues. The CDR3 protein is CASSLTGNTGELFF. The DNA for the CDR3 is TGTGCCAGCAGCTTGACAGGGAACACCGGGGAGCTGTTTTTT.

The chain couples TRBV6-1 to TRBJ2-7; 7 bases map to TRBD1. The CDR3 has 15 amino acids. Germline V gene sequence: CDR1 MNHNS, CDR2 SASEGT. The V gene end was trimmed by 0 bases and the J gene end by 4 bases; junction bases not matched to a gene: 6. The DNA for the CDR3 is TGTGCCAGCAGTGAAGCGGCCTCACAGGGGTACGAGCAGTACTTC. It yields the protein CASSEAASQGYEQYF.

This clone occurred a few times. V is TRBV6-5 and J is TRBJ2-1, with 8 positions matching TRBD2. J lost 6 bases, V lost 2 bases, and 9 bases had no gene match. The V gene's germline CDR1 is MNHEY and CDR2 SVGAGI. CDR3 length: 16 amino acids. The CDR3 is CASSYKGAGVGNEQFF. Written as DNA, the CDR3 is TGTGCCAGCAGTTACAAGGGAGCGGGAGTGGGCAATGAGCAGTTCTTC.

The CDR3 sequence: CASSYLTGGNYGYTF. The CDR3 region has the DNA TGTGCCAGCAGTTACCTTACAGGGGGCAACTATGGCTACACCTTC. The chain couples TRBV6-6 to TRBJ1-2; TRBD1 agrees at 9 bases. This CDR3 is 15 amino acids long. J was trimmed by 2 bases and V by 2 bases; bases with no gene match: 3. The germline gives CDR1 MNHNY, CDR2 SVGAGI (reference sequence).

Only a few counts were recorded for this clone. J is TRBJ1-1 and V is TRBV6-5; D is unclear. The CDR3 has 15 residues. V lost 8 bases and J 0 bases, leaving 16 bases between the germline ends. The germline V gene has CDR1 MNHEY and CDR2 SVGAGI. Written as DNA, the CDR3 is TGTGCCAGCTTCCCCAGGTTATACATGAACACTGAAGCTTTCTTT. Its protein is CASFPRLYMNTEAFF.

V and J are TRBV7-9 and TRBJ1-5; D perhaps matches TRBD1 (6 bases). This CDR3 region has 15 residues. From germline, CDR1 is SEHNR and CDR2 FQNEAQ (reference sequence). V lost 5 bases, J lost 2 bases, and 13 bases lay in between. The CDR3 here is CASSLTGFGNQPQHF. CDR3 in DNA: TGTGCCAGCAGCCTTACAGGGTTTGGCAATCAGCCCCAGCATTTT.

The chain joins TRBV30 to TRBJ2-1, with a possible D match to TRBD2 (6 bases). With 0 bases removed from V and 7 bases from J, the gap between germline ends came to 19 bases. The CDR3 consists of 16 residues. The germline gives CDR1 GTSNPN, CDR2 SVGIG (reference sequence). The CDR3 DNA is TGTGCCTGGAGTGTGCCGCTTAGCGGCAAGGGGAATGAGCAGTTCTTC. It encodes CAWSVPLSGKGNEQFF.

This chain joins TRBV7-3 and TRBJ1-1; D is unclear. This CDR3 has 14 residues. CDR1 and CDR2 from the germline V gene are SGHTA and FQGTGA. V gave up 5 bases and J gave up 1 base, with 11 bases separating them. DNA of the CDR3: TGTGCCAGCAGCGCGCACCCGGGGAACACTGAAGCTTTCTTT. It codes for CASSAHPGNTEAFF. The entire variable domain, with the rest obtained from reference TRBV7-3 and TRBJ1-1, is as follows: GAGVSQTPSNKVTEKGKYVELRCDPISGHTALYWYRQSLGQGPEFLIYFQGTGAADDSGLPNDRFFAVRPEGSVSTLKIQRTERGDSAVYLCASSAHPGNTEAFFGQGTRLTVV.

The V and J genes are TRBV18 and TRBJ2-6; no reliable D call. The CDR3 is 17 residues long. Germline V CDR1 and CDR2: KGHSH, LQKENI. The V and J ends lost 4 bases and 0 bases respectively, with 13 bases between them. The CDR3 sequence is CASSQYSVGSGANVLTF. The CDR3 bases are TGTGCCAGCTCACAGTATTCGGTTGGCTCTGGGGCCAACGTCCTGACTTTC. The complete variable domain, with remaining parts taken from reference TRBV18 and TRBJ2-6, reads NAGVMQNPRHLVRRRGQEARLRCSPMKGHSHVYWYRQLPEEGLKFMVYLQKENIIDESGMPKERFSAEFPKEGPSILRIQQVVRGDSAAYFCASSQYSVGSGANVLTFGAGSRLTVL.

The rearrangement uses TRBV27 and TRBJ2-3, with TRBD1 matching over 9 bases. The germline V gene has CDR1 MNHEY and CDR2 SMNVEV (reference sequence). This CDR3 has 15 residues. With V trimmed by 8 bases and J by 1 base, 7 bases remained unmatched. CDR3 nucleotides: TGTGCCAGCGGGTCAGGGGACAGGGGCACAGATACGCAGTATTTT. Translating it yields CASGSGDRGTDTQYF.

The chain couples TRBV15 to TRBJ2-1; D is perhaps TRBD1 (5 bases). Germline V gene data show CDR1 as LNHNV and CDR2 as YYDKDF (reference sequence). Between the trimmed V and J ends, which lost 0 bases and 7 bases, there was a span of 13 bases. The CDR3 is 15 amino acids. DNA for the CDR3: TGTGCCACCAGCAGAGATCAGGGTCTGTGGAATGAGCAGTTCTTC. This encodes CATSRDQGLWNEQFF. The full variable domain, in which reference TRBV15 and TRBJ2-1 provide the parts outside the CDR3, is DAMVIQNPRYQVTQFGKPVTLSCSQTLNHNVMYWYQQKSSQAPKLLFHYYDKDFNNEADTPDNFQSRRPNTSFCFLDIRSPGLGDTAMYLCATSRDQGLWNEQFFGPGTRLTVL.

The V gene is TRBV7-3, the J gene TRBJ2-2; 7 nucleotides line up with TRBD2. The ends lost 1 base at V and 3 bases at J; junction bases unmatched: 5. This CDR3 spans 16 amino acids. CDR1 SGHTA and CDR2 FQGTGA come from the germline V gene. CDR3 coding DNA: TGTGCCAGCAGCTTAAGTAGCGGGTGGGACACCGGGGAGCTGTTTTTT. Translation: CASSLSSGWDTGELFF.

The rearrangement uses TRBV2 and TRBJ1-4; D may be TRBD1 (5 bases). Trimming stripped 4 bases from V and 5 bases from J, with 11 bases between. The CDR3 spans 14 residues. Germline loops: CDR1 SNHLY, CDR2 FYNNEI. The CDR3 here is CASSVQEINEKLFF. The CDR3, as DNA: TGTGCCAGCAGTGTACAGGAGATAAATGAAAAACTGTTTTTT.

V gene TRBV11-1 combines with J gene TRBJ1-1, with 11 bases matching TRBD1. The CDR3 extends over 14 amino acids. V lost 5 bases to trimming and J lost 6 bases; unmatched junction nucleotides: 5. The germline CDR1 and CDR2 sequences are SGHAT and FQDESV (reference sequence). The CDR3 reads CASSLGQGAAEAFF. CDR3 sequence (DNA): TGTGCCAGCAGCCTCGGACAGGGGGCCGCTGAAGCTTTCTTT.